Each of the 6 T cell receptor beta chains below was sequenced from the same sample in a study of OX40 agonist ivuxolimab in advanced cancers. Sequenced by immunoSEQ multiplex PCR; TCRdb stores in-frame clones only, minus some. The sample records 60,000 to 65,000 clones, roughly 85% being singletons. This sample comprised CD4+ or CD8+ T cells sorted from blood, obtained in a trial of the OX40 agonist ivuxolimab. The receptors were gathered from an adult with an advanced solid tumor such as melanoma, head and neck, liver or kidney cancer.

V is TRBV28 and J is TRBJ1-2; D might be TRBD1 (5 bases). This CDR3 is built from 14 residues. The germline V gene encodes CDR1 MDHEN and CDR2 SYDVKM. Trimming removed 5 bases at V and 1 base at J, with 11 bases between. The CDR3 sequence is CASSQAGGNYGYTF. The CDR3 DNA reads TGTGCCAGCAGTCAGGCCGGGGGTAACTATGGCTACACCTTC.

The rearrangement joins TRBV4-2 to TRBJ2-5, with TRBD2 matching over 8 bases. Near its end, the DNA agrees better with TRBJ2-7, so the J call may be wrong. Germline loops: CDR1 LGHNA, CDR2 YNFKEQ. The CDR3 contains 15 residues. The CDR3 bases are TGTGCCAGCAGCCAAGCTAGCGGGTACGCCTACGAGCAGTACTTC. This sequence encodes CASSQASGYAYEQYF.

V and J are TRBV5-1 and TRBJ2-5; D remains unclear. The germline V gene encodes CDR1 SGHRS and CDR2 YFSETQ. The length of the CDR3 is 15 residues. V was cut by 0 bases and J by 3 bases, with 12 bases left in between. CDR3 protein: CASSLGTAREETQYF. The CDR3 bases are TGCGCCAGCAGCTTGGGGACGGCCAGAGAAGAGACCCAGTACTTC.

The CDR3 DNA reads as TGTGCCAGCAGCCCTCGGCCGGGTGAAGAGACCCAGTACTTC. Its protein is CASSPRPGEETQYF. This chain uses TRBV7-2 with TRBJ2-5, with no clear D. Germline V CDR1 and CDR2: SGHTA, FQGNSA. Trimming cost V 5 bases and J 3 bases, with 13 bases left between them. This CDR3 comprises 14 residues.

This clone has only a few counts. This chain joins TRBV21-1 and TRBJ2-2; the table gives TRBD2 as D, unverified against the DNA. TRBV21-1 is a listed pseudogene. The CDR3 contains 17 residues. This CDR3 is CASSKIAGGSNTGELFF. CDR3 nucleotides: TGTGCCAGCAGCAAAATAGCCGGGGGGTCGAACACCGGGGAGCTGTTTTTT.

This clone was observed a few times. This chain joins TRBV6-5 and TRBJ2-2, with D unresolved. Germline V gene lookup returns CDR1 MNHEY and CDR2 SVGAGI. This CDR3 region has 14 residues. V was pared by 5 bases and J by 4 bases, with 11 bases between. As DNA, the CDR3 is TGTGCCAGCAGTACTACCTCGACCACCGGGGAGCTGTTTTTT. Protein sequence: CASSTTSTTGELFF.